The rows below give T cell receptor beta chains drawn from one sample of a study of somatic mutations in cytotoxic T cells in rheumatoid arthritis. This table comes from immunoSEQ multiplex PCR, and its TCRdb copy is limited to in-frame clones, with some not included. The sample consists of fewer than 20,000 clones, over 65% of them appearing once. Sequencing was carried out using CD8+ T cells sorted from blood. These receptors were obtained from a man in his 60s in good health. Each CDR3 is given with its conserved first and last residue. Each record gives: J gene, clone size, V gene, D gene, CDR3 protein, CDR3 DNA. A D gene is named only where the DNA matches it firmly. The size of a clone is reported for some rows only, either as once, few or many, or as a class for expanded clones.

>TRBJ2-7|.|TRBV19|.
CASSIDLGRGYEQYF
TGTGCCAGTAGTATAGATCTAGGCAGGGGCTACGAGCAGTACTTC
>TRBJ2-5|.|TRBV5-1|.
CASSFTGFRDGETQYF
TGCGCCAGCAGCTTTACAGGGTTTAGAGACGGGGAGACCCAGTACTTC
>TRBJ2-7|.|TRBV7-9|TRBD2
CASSPKRTSGSSLANEQYF
TGTGCCAGCAGCCCTAAAAGGACTAGCGGGAGTTCCTTGGCCAACGAGCAGTACTTC
>TRBJ1-2|.|TRBV9|.
CASSVGTDPRGANYGYTF
TGTGCCAGCAGCGTAGGGACGGATCCCCGGGGAGCTAACTATGGCTACACCTTC
>TRBJ2-7|.|TRBV4-3|.
CASSQDPLAVYEQYF
TGCGCCAGCAGCCAAGACCCCTTGGCGGTCTACGAGCAGTACTTC
>TRBJ2-1|few|TRBV11-1|TRBD2
CASSLSTSGSRYNEQFF
TGTGCCAGCAGCCTTTCAACTAGCGGGAGCAGATACAATGAGCAGTTCTTC
>TRBJ2-7|.|TRBV4-2|TRBD2
CASSQERTSGIYEQYF
TGTGCCAGCAGCCAAGAAAGGACTAGCGGAATCTACGAGCAGTACTTC
>TRBJ2-7|.|TRBV4-1|TRBD2
CASSQDSGQFLGGEQYF
TGCGCCAGCAGCCAAGATTCTGGGCAGTTCCTCGGGGGGGAGCAGTACTTC
>TRBJ2-4|.|TRBV6-1|TRBD2
CASSEPGLAGARAKNIQYF
TGTGCCAGCAGTGAACCGGGACTAGCGGGAGCGAGGGCCAAAAACATTCAGTACTTC
>TRBJ2-1|few|TRBV27|TRBD2
CASSLYDAGGGVEQFF
TGTGCCAGCAGTTTATACGACGCGGGAGGGGGAGTTGAGCAGTTCTTC
>TRBJ2-5|.|TRBV5-1|.
CASSLAGETQYF
TGCGCCAGCAGCTTGGCCGGAGAGACCCAGTACTTC
>TRBJ2-7|.|TRBV6-1|.
CASSIRTAGGEQYF
TGTGCCAGCAGTATCCGGACAGCTGGAGGCGAGCAGTACTTC
>TRBJ2-7|few|TRBV6-5|TRBD2
CASKTSGSSYEQYF
TGTGCCAGCAAGACTAGCGGGAGCTCCTACGAGCAGTACTTC
>TRBJ2-5|.|TRBV5-4|TRBD2
CASRPTSGGAPETQYF
TGTGCCAGCAGGCCAACTAGCGGGGGGGCCCCAGAGACCCAGTACTTC
>TRBJ2-3|.|TRBV11-1|.
CASSFLAESTDTQYF
TGTGCCAGCAGCTTTCTAGCAGAAAGCACAGATACGCAGTATTTT
>TRBJ1-6|.|TRBV7-2|.
CASSLGRGRNSPLHF
TGTGCCAGCAGCTTAGGGCGGGGGCGAAATTCACCCCTCCACTTT
>TRBJ2-7|medium-sized|TRBV27|TRBD2
CASSASGRRYEQYF
TGTGCCAGCAGTGCAAGCGGGAGGCGGTACGAGCAGTACTTC
>TRBJ2-3|.|TRBV2|.
CASSDVLAEDTQYF
TGTGCCAGCAGTGACGTATTAGCGGAGGATACGCAGTATTTT
>TRBJ2-2|once|TRBV14|TRBD2
CASSPFSGGVNTGELFF
TGTGCCAGCAGCCCGTTTAGCGGGGGGGTGAACACCGGGGAGCTGTTTTTT
>TRBJ1-2|few|TRBV27|.
CASSTHRNYGYTF
TGTGCCAGCAGTACCCACAGGAACTATGGCTACACCTTC
>TRBJ1-3|.|TRBV27|TRBD1
CASSPRQGTGNTIYF
TGTGCCAGCAGTCCGCGACAGGGGACTGGAAACACCATATATTTT
>TRBJ2-5|.|TRBV27|.
CASSGQRETQYF
TGTGCCAGCAGTGGACAGCGGGAGACCCAGTACTTC
>TRBJ2-7|.|TRBV9|.
CASSVDSHSSYEQYF
TGTGCCAGCAGCGTGGACAGTCACAGCTCCTACGAGCAGTACTTC
>TRBJ1-5|once|TRBV27|.
CASSLLAGRGNQPQHF
TGTGCCAGCAGTTTATTGGCGGGTAGGGGGAATCAGCCCCAGCATTTT
>TRBJ1-1|once|TRBV29-1|TRBD1
CSVRQGRITEAFF
TGCAGCGTTAGACAGGGGAGGATCACTGAAGCTTTCTTT
>TRBJ2-1|.|TRBV4-1|TRBD2
CASSQVERASGSDEQFF
TGCGCCAGCAGCCAAGTCGAACGGGCTAGCGGGAGCGATGAGCAGTTCTTC
>TRBJ2-3|.|TRBV11-2|TRBD1
CASSPYRDRGTDTQYF
TGTGCCAGCAGCCCATACCGGGACAGGGGGACAGATACGCAGTATTTT
>TRBJ2-2|few|TRBV7-6|.
CASSLERGNTGELFF
TGTGCCAGCAGCTTAGAAAGGGGGAACACCGGGGAGCTGTTTTTT
>TRBJ2-7|.|TRBV6-6|.
CASSLERLSYEQYF
TGTGCCAGCAGTTTGGAGAGGTTGTCCTACGAGCAGTACTTC
>TRBJ2-1|.|TRBV6-1|.
CAIRDQGNAYNEQFF
TGTGCCATCCGGGATCAAGGGAACGCCTACAATGAGCAGTTCTTC
>TRBJ2-7|.|TRBV5-6|TRBD2
CASSSGGETYEQYF
TGTGCCAGCAGTAGCGGGGGGGAAACCTATGAGCAGTACTTC
>TRBJ2-5|.|TRBV4-1|.
CASSQAPGAGETQYF
TGCGCCAGCAGCCAAGCGCCGGGAGCAGGGGAGACCCAGTACTTC
>TRBJ2-5|.|TRBV13|.
CASSLGQRQETQYF
TGTGCCAGCAGCTTAGGCCAGCGGCAAGAGACCCAGTACTTC
>TRBJ2-1|.|TRBV9|TRBD2
CASSGSGRADYNEQFF
TGTGCCAGCAGCGGTAGCGGGAGGGCCGACTACAATGAGCAGTTCTTC
>TRBJ2-1|once|TRBV19|TRBD1
CASSIQGVEQFF
TGTGCCAGTAGTATCCAGGGGGTTGAGCAGTTCTTC
>TRBJ2-1|few|TRBV27|TRBD2
CASSELAGGLRNEQFF
TGTGCCAGCAGCGAACTAGCGGGAGGACTCCGCAATGAGCAGTTCTTC